Following are 25 T cell receptor beta chains from one sample sequenced in a study of cytomegalovirus exposure and HLA in healthy donors. Amplification used 60 Vbeta primers and 13 Jbeta primers. Measured with immunoSEQ multiplex PCR; TCRdb has only the in-frame clones, and not every one. Counted here are about 160,000 clones, more than 65% occurring once; the ten biggest clones make up approximately 1.6%. The material sequenced was PBMCs. These TCRs come from a woman aged 30 to 39 in good health and CMV-seronegative.

The chain couples TRBV19 to TRBJ2-1, with D possibly TRBD2 on 5 matching bases. Trimming took off 4 bases at V and 5 bases at J, with 9 bases between the two ends. The germline V gene has CDR1 LNHDA and CDR2 SQIVND (reference sequence). There are 13 residues in the CDR3. For the CDR3, the DNA is TGTGCCAGTAGTAACAGCGGTGACAATGAGCAGTTCTTC. Protein sequence: CASSNSGDNEQFF.

The rearrangement links TRBV5-4 to TRBJ2-7, with 8 nucleotides matching TRBD2. The CDR3 is made up of 15 amino acids. The V gene end was trimmed by 0 bases and the J gene end by 0 bases; junction bases not matched to a gene: 2. CDR1 SGHNT and CDR2 YYREEE come from the germline V gene (reference sequence). This chain's CDR3 is CASSLGSGSSYEQYF. The CDR3 DNA reads as TGTGCCAGCAGCTTGGGGAGCGGGAGCTCCTACGAGCAGTACTTC.

This clone was detected only once. The chain couples TRBV15 to TRBJ1-5, with 7 nucleotides matching TRBD1. Unmatched junction bases numbered 13, after V lost 5 bases and J lost 3 bases. This CDR3 is built from 17 residues. Germline values: CDR1 LNHNV, CDR2 YYDKDF (reference sequence). The CDR3 region is CATSLRVTTGLNQPQHF. The DNA for the CDR3 is TGTGCCACCAGCCTTAGGGTTACGACAGGGCTCAATCAGCCCCAGCATTTT.

The chain carries TRBV5-1 and TRBJ1-3, with unresolved D. The V gene lost 0 bases and the J gene lost 0 bases, with 7 bases spanning the gap. The germline V gene encodes CDR1 SGHRS and CDR2 YFSETQ. The CDR3 contains 15 residues. CDR3: CASSLVGNSGNTIYF. Here the CDR3 DNA reads TGCGCCAGCAGCTTGGTCGGGAACTCTGGAAACACCATATATTTT.

The chain uses TRBV27 and TRBJ1-2; D possibly corresponds to TRBD1 (5 bases). V lost 3 bases, J lost 4 bases, and 12 bases lay in between. CDR3 size: 14 residues. The germline gives CDR1 MNHEY, CDR2 SMNVEV (reference sequence). The CDR3 protein is CASSLKGLGYGYTF. CDR3 bases: TGTGCCAGCAGTTTGAAGGGACTCGGCTATGGCTACACCTTC.

The rearrangement links TRBV5-1 to TRBJ1-6; D uncertain. Trimming took off 5 bases at V and 12 bases at J, with 15 bases between the two ends. This CDR3 has 13 amino acids. The germline CDR1 and CDR2 sequences are SGHRS and YFSETQ. The CDR3 reads CASRPLEQLPLHF. The CDR3 nucleotides are TGCGCCAGCAGACCCTTGGAACAGTTACCCCTCCACTTT.

The DNA of the CDR3 is TGTGCCAGCAGCGCGTCCGGGGGCTCCTACGAGCAGTACTTC. Translation: CASSASGGSYEQYF. The genes are TRBV4-2 and TRBJ2-7; possibly TRBD2 for D (6 bases). Trimming shortened V by 5 bases and J by 0 bases, and 11 bases separated the two germline ends. The CDR3 is 14 residues long. The V gene's germline CDR1 is LGHNA and CDR2 YNFKEQ.

The gene calls are TRBV7-9 and TRBJ1-2, with 7 bases lining up with TRBD1. The length of the CDR3 is 15 residues. With V trimmed by 1 base and J by 2 bases, 4 bases remained unmatched. CDR1 and CDR2 from the germline V gene are SEHNR and FQNEAQ (reference sequence). The CDR3 DNA reads TGTGCCAGCAGCTTAGGACAGGGTGGAAACTATGGCTACACCTTC. Translating it yields CASSLGQGGNYGYTF.

The chain carries TRBV15 and TRBJ2-3, with D unclear. CDR1 and CDR2 from the germline V gene are LNHNV and YYDKDF (reference sequence). V lost 0 bases and J lost 7, with 14 bases in between. This CDR3 comprises 15 residues. CDR3 residues: CATSREHGFGYTQYF. The CDR3 DNA follows: TGTGCCACCAGCAGAGAGCACGGTTTTGGTTATACGCAGTATTTT.

The chain links TRBV19 to TRBJ2-7; TRBD1 might be the D (6 bases). The CDR3 extends over 15 amino acids. Trimming took off 4 bases at V and 2 bases at J, with 15 bases between the two ends. Looked up from germline, CDR1 is LNHDA and CDR2 is SQIVND (reference sequence). In DNA form, the CDR3 reads TGTGCCAGTAGTACCCAGGGGTATCGGACCTACGAGCAGTACTTC. Translation gives CASSTQGYRTYEQYF.

V is TRBV18 and J is TRBJ1-2; 7 bases map to TRBD1. Germline CDR1 and CDR2: KGHSH and LQKENI. The CDR3 runs 15 residues. Trimming removed 4 bases from V and 3 bases from J; junction bases left unmatched: 8. The CDR3 reads CASSRTGDRDYGYTF. CDR3 sequence (DNA): TGTGCCAGCTCACGCACAGGGGATCGTGACTATGGCTACACCTTC. Drawing the rest from reference TRBV18 and TRBJ1-2, the complete variable domain is NAGVMQNPRHLVRRRGQEARLRCSPMKGHSHVYWYRQLPEEGLKFMVYLQKENIIDESGMPKERFSAEFPKEGPSILRIQQVVRGDSAAYFCASSRTGDRDYGYTFGSGTRLTVV.

The chain recombines TRBV5-1 with TRBJ1-4, with 12 bases matching TRBD1. CDR1 and CDR2 (germline): SGHRS, YFSETQ. The CDR3 covers 19 residues. Trimming removed 4 bases from V and 0 bases from J; junction bases left unmatched: 10. CDR3 region: CASSPARDRGLPTNEKLFF. The CDR3 coding sequence is TGCGCCAGCAGCCCCGCCCGGGACAGGGGGCTTCCAACTAATGAAAAACTGTTTTTT.

The chain combines TRBV5-1 with TRBJ2-7, with 7 bases aligning to TRBD2. CDR3 length: 14 amino acids. Germline V CDR1 and CDR2: SGHRS, YFSETQ. V gave up 1 base and J gave up 7 bases; unmatched junction bases: 8. The CDR3 DNA reads as TGCGCCAGCAGCTTGTGGCAGCGGGATAGGGAGCAGTACTTC. It encodes CASSLWQRDREQYF. Based on the CDR3 plus reference TRBV5-1 and TRBJ2-7, the full variable domain is KAGVTQTPRYLIKTRGQQVTLSCSPISGHRSVSWYQQTPGQGLQFLFEYFSETQRNKGNFPGRFSGRQFSNSRSEMNVSTLELGDSALYLCASSLWQRDREQYFGPGTRLTVT.

The J gene is TRBJ1-1, the V gene TRBV6-1, with 7 bases aligning to TRBD1. The CDR3 is 15 residues long. Per the germline V gene, CDR1 is MNHNS and CDR2 is SASEGT. With V trimmed by 1 base and J by 7 bases, 9 bases remained unmatched. DNA for the CDR3: TGTGCCAGCAGTGAAGGCGGCTTCGGGACAGATGAAGCTTTCTTT. Its protein is CASSEGGFGTDEAFF.

This clone has only a few counts. V usage is TRBV18 and J usage is TRBJ1-4, with 8 bases identical to TRBD1. CDR3 length: 15 amino acids. Looked up from germline, CDR1 is KGHSH and CDR2 is LQKENI. J gave up 6 bases and V 4 bases, and 7 bases lay outside the gene matches. CDR3 protein: CASSLRTGTDEKLFF. The CDR3 coding sequence is TGTGCCAGCTCACTCCGGACAGGGACGGATGAAAAACTGTTTTTT.

The chain carries TRBV28 and TRBJ1-2; D is undetermined. This CDR3 comprises 15 residues. The V end lost 5 bases, the J end lost 0 bases, and 13 bases lay between the germline ends. Per the germline V gene, CDR1 is MDHEN and CDR2 is SYDVKM. This CDR3 reads CASSPPTGTNYGYTF. The CDR3 DNA reads TGTGCCAGCAGTCCTCCCACCGGGACTAACTATGGCTACACCTTC.

The V and J genes are TRBV6-6 and TRBJ1-6; 7 bases are a match to TRBD1. The CDR3 is made up of 15 amino acids. The J segment lost 6 bases and the V segment lost 5 bases, leaving 7 bases of the junction unmatched. Germline CDR1 reads MNHNY; CDR2 reads SVGAGI (reference sequence). In DNA, the CDR3 is TGTGCCAGCAGTCCCACGGGACAGATTAATTCACCCCTCCACTTT. Translation gives CASSPTGQINSPLHF.

The gene calls are TRBV5-1 and TRBJ2-2, with 9 nucleotides matching TRBD1. V shed 4 bases, J shed 5 bases, and the junction held 9 bases outside the gene matches. From germline, CDR1 is SGHRS and CDR2 YFSETQ. The CDR3 is made up of 16 amino acids. The CDR3 nucleotides read TGCGCCAGCAGCATTGCTGAGGACAGGGGAACCGGGGAGCTGTTTTTT. Amino acid sequence: CASSIAEDRGTGELFF.

The rearrangement links TRBV6-1 to TRBJ2-2, with D possibly TRBD1 on 5 matching bases. The V and J ends lost 2 bases and 7 bases respectively, with 14 bases between them. The CDR3 contains 15 residues. CDR1 is MNHNS, CDR2 SASEGT, per germline. The CDR3 nucleotides read TGTGCCAGCAGTGAACCCGGACAAGTTGGCGGGGAGCTGTTTTTT. Translated: CASSEPGQVGGELFF.

The rearrangement uses TRBV7-9 and TRBJ1-5; D possibly corresponds to TRBD1 (6 bases). From germline, CDR1 is SEHNR and CDR2 FQNEAQ (reference sequence). The V end was cut by 3 bases, the J end by 9 bases, with 21 bases between. The CDR3 spans 16 residues. The CDR3 spells CASSLWTESTSGPQHF. The CDR3 DNA sequence: TGTGCCAGCAGCTTGTGGACAGAATCCACTTCGGGGCCCCAGCATTTT.

The CDR3 DNA is TGTGCCAGCAGTGGCCTCCGGGACAGAAAACAAGGCTACACCTTC. It specifies CASSGLRDRKQGYTF. The rearrangement uses TRBV6-1 and TRBJ1-2; the match to TRBD1 covers 7 bases. Germline CDR1 is MNHNS and CDR2 is SASEGT. The CDR3 has 15 amino acids. Losses at the gene ends were 4 bases for V and 8 bases for J; bases not matched to a gene: 13.

This sequence joins TRBV6-5 and TRBJ2-5, with D tentatively TRBD1 (6 bases). The CDR3 has 15 residues. V was cut by 0 bases and J by 1 base, with 9 bases left in between. Germline values: CDR1 MNHEY, CDR2 SVGAGI. CDR3 bases: TGTGCCAGCAGTTACTCGGGACATTCCCAAGAGACCCAGTACTTC. Its protein product is CASSYSGHSQETQYF.

The chain combines TRBV7-9 with TRBJ2-1; 8 bases match TRBD2. Germline V gene sequence: CDR1 SEHNR, CDR2 FQNEAQ (reference sequence). The CDR3 sequence is 14 residues long. Trimming cost V 2 bases and J 7 bases; bases outside gene matches: 4. Written as DNA, the CDR3 is TGTGCCAGCAGCTTAACTAGCGGACAGAATGAGCAGTTCTTC. This gives the protein CASSLTSGQNEQFF.

This chain joins TRBV5-3 and TRBJ2-7; tentatively, D is TRBD1 (7 bases). TRBV5-3 carries the ORF label, with uncertain function. Trimming took off 1 base at V and 2 bases at J, with 16 bases between the two ends. The CDR3 has 16 amino acids. CDR3 sequence: CARSLLVTRGAYEQYF. CDR3 DNA: TGTGCCAGAAGCTTGCTGGTAACCAGGGGGGCCTACGAGCAGTACTTC.

The chain joins TRBV28 to TRBJ2-3, with D possibly TRBD1 on 5 matching bases. This CDR3 has 16 residues. V lost 5 bases, J lost 2 bases, and 17 bases lay in between. Germline CDR1 is MDHEN and CDR2 is SYDVKM. DNA for the CDR3: TGTGCCAGCAGTACCCTATGGGGCCCCTCCACAGATACGCAGTATTTT. This gives the protein CASSTLWGPSTDTQYF.